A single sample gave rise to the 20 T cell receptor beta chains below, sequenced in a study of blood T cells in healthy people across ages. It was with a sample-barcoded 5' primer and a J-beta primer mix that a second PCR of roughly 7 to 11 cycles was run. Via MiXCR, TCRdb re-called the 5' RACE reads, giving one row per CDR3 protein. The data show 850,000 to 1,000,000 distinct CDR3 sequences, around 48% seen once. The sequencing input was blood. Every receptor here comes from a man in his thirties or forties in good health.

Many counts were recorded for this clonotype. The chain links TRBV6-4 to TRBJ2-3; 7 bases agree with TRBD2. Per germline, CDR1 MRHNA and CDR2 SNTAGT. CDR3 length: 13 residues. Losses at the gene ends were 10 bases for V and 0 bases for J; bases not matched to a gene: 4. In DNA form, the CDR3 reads TGTGCCACGGGGGAGGGCAGCACAGATACGCAGTATTTT. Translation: CATGEGSTDTQYF.

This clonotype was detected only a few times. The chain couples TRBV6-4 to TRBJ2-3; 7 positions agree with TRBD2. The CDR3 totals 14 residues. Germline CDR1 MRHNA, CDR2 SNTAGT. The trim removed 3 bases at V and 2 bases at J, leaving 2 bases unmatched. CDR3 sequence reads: CASSESGNTDTQYF. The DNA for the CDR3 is TGTGCCAGCAGTGAAAGCGGGAACACAGATACGCAGTATTTT.

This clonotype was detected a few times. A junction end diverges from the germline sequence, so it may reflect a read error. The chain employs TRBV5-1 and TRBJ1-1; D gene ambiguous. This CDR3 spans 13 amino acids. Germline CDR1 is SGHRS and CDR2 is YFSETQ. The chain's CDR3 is CASSLVGSTEAFF. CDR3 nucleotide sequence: TGTGCCAGCAGCTTGGTTGGGAGCACTGAAGCTTTCTTT.

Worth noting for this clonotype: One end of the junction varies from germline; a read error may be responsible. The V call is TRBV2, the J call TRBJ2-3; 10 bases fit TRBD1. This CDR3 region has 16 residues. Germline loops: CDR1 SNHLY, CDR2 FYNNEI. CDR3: CASRATGTGDTDTRYF. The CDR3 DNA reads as TGTGCCAGCAGGGCCACCGGGACAGGGGACACAGATACGCGGTATTTT.

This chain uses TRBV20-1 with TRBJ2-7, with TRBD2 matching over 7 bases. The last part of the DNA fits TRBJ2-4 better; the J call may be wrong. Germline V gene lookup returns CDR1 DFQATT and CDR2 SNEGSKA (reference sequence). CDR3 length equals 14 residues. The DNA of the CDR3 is TGCAGTGCTAGAGTGGGGGGGAGCAAAAACATTCAGTACTTC. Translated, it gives CSARVGGSKNIQYF.

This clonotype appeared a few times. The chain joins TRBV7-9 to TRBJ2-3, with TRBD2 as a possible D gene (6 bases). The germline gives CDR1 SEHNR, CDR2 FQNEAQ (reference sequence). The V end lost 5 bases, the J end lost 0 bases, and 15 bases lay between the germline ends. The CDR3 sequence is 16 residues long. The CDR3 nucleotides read TGTGCCAGCAGCGGAGGGGCATTCTCTAGCACAGATACGCAGTATTTT. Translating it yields CASSGGAFSSTDTQYF. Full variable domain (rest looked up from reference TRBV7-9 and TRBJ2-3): DTGVSQNPRHKITKRGQNVTFRCDPISEHNRLYWYRQTLGQGPEFLTYFQNEAQLEKSRLLSDRFSAERPKGSFSTLEIQRTEQGDSAMYLCASSGGAFSSTDTQYFGPGTRLTVL.

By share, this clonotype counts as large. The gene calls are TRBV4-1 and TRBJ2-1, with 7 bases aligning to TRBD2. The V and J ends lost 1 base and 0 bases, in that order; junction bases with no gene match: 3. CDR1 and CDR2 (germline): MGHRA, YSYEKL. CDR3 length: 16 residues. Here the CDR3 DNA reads TGCGCCAGCAGCCAAGTTAGGACTAGCTCCTACAATGAGCAGTTCTTC. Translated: CASSQVRTSSYNEQFF.

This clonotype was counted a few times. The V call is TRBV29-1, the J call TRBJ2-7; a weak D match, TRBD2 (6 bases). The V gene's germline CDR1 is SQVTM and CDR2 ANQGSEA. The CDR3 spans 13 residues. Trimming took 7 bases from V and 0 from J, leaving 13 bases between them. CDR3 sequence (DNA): TGCAGCGCTGGGGACTTCAACTCCTACGAGCAGTACTTC. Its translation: CSAGDFNSYEQYF.

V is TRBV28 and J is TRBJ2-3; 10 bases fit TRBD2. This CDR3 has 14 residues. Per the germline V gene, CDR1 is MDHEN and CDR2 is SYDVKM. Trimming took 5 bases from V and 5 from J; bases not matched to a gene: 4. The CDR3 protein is CASSSGGARDTQYF. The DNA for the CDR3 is TGTGCCAGCAGTAGCGGGGGGGCTAGAGATACGCAGTATTTT.

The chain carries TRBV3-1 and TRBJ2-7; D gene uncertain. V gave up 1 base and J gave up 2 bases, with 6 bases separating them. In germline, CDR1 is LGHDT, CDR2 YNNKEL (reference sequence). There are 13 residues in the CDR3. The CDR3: CASSQGDPYEQYF. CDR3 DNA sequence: TGTGCCAGCAGCCAAGGAGACCCCTACGAGCAGTACTTC.

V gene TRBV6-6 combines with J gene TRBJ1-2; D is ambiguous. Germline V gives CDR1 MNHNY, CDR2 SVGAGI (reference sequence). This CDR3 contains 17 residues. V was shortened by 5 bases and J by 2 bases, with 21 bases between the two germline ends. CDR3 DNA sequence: TGTGCCAGCAGTCCCCTGGGAGGCCTAGACCTCAACTATGGCTACACCTTC. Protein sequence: CASSPLGGLDLNYGYTF.

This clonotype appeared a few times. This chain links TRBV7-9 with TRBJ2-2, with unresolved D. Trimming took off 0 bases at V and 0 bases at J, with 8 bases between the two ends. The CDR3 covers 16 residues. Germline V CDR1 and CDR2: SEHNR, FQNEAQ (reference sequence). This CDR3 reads CASSLAGLANTGELFF. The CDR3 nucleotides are TGTGCCAGCAGCTTAGCCGGCCTCGCGAACACCGGGGAGCTGTTTTTT.

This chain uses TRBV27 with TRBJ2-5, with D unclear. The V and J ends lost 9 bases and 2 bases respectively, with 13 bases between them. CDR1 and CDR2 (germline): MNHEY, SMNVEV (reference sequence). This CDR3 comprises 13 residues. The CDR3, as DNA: TGTGCCAGTAGCCCGGTCGCTCAAGAGACCCAGTACTTC. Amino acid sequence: CASSPVAQETQYF.

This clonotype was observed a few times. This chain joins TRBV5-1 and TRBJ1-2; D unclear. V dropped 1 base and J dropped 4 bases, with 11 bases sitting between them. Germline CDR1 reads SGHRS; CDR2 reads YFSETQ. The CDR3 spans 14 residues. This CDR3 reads CASSLSDPSYGYTF. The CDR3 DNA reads TGCGCCAGCAGCTTGTCCGATCCGAGCTATGGCTACACCTTC. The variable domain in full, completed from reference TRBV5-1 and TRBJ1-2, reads KAGVTQTPRYLIKTRGQQVTLSCSPISGHRSVSWYQQTPGQGLQFLFEYFSETQRNKGNFPGRFSGRQFSNSRSEMNVSTLELGDSALYLCASSLSDPSYGYTFGSGTRLTVV.

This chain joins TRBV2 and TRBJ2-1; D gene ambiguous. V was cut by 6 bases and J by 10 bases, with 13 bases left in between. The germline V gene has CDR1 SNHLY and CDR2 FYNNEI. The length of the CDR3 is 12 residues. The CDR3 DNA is TGTGCCAGCAGCCTCAACGTCGCGGAGCAGTTCTTC. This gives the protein CASSLNVAEQFF. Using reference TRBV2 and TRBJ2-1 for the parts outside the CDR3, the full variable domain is EPEVTQTPSHQVTQMGQEVILRCVPISNHLYFYWYRQILGQKVEFLVSFYNNEISEKSEIFDDQFSVERPDGSNFTLKIRSTKLEDSAMYFCASSLNVAEQFFGPGTRLTVL.

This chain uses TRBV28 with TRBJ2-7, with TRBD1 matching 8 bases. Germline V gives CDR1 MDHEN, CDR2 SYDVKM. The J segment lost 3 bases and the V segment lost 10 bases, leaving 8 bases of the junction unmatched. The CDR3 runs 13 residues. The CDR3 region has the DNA TGTGCCATCATTGGACAGGGTGGCTACGAGCAGTACTTC. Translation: CAIIGQGGYEQYF.

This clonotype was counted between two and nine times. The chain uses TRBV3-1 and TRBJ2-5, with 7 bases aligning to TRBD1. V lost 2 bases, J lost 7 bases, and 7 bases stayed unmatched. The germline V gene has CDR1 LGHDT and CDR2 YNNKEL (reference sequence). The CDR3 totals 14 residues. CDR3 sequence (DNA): TGTGCCAGCAGCCAAAGGGGACAGCTCATGACCCAGTACTTC. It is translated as CASSQRGQLMTQYF.

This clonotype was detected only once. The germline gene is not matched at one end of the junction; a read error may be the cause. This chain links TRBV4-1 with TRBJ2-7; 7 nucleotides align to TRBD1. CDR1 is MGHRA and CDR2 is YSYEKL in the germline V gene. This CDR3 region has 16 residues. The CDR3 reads CASSQNGRQGGGEQYF. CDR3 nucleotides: TGCGCCAGTAGCCAAAACGGTCGACAGGGCGGCGGCGAGCAGTACTTC.

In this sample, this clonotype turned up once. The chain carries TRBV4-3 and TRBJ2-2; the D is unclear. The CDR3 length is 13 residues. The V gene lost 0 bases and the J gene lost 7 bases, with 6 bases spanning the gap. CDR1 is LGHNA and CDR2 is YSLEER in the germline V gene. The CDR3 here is CASSQEQGGELFF. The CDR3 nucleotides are TGCGCCAGCAGCCAAGAGCAAGGCGGGGAGCTGTTTTTT.

In DNA form, the CDR3 reads TGTGCCAGCACCCTCGGCAGGGGACTCAACTACGAGCAGTACTTC. Its protein is CASTLGRGLNYEQYF. The rearrangement joins TRBV27 to TRBJ2-4; D is possibly TRBD1 or TRBD2 (6 bases each). The J call may be in error: the DNA end matches TRBJ2-7 better. Germline V CDR1 and CDR2: MNHEY, SMNVEV (reference sequence). The CDR3 covers 15 residues.